Described below is a single T cell receptor (beta chain) sequence and its context. Its antigen is undetermined. The record originates from a study of T cell repertoires in cytomegalovirus infection. Germline V lookup: CDR1 ENHRY, CDR2 SYGVKD. The CDR3 length is 18 residues. V was pared by 0 bases and J by 5 bases, with 20 bases between. MiXCR was run by TCRdb on the reads, yielding one entry per CDR3 protein. The sample records 550,000 to 700,000 distinct CDR3 sequences, around 40% being singletons. This rearrangement joins TRBV10-3 to TRBJ2-1; D remains ambiguous. The TCR originated in a human donor in good health (CMV status not recorded). Some clones in this sample may be carry-over from other donors' samples. The sequencing used cultured PBMCs, collected from culture after CMV antigen stimulation. The CDR3 spells CAISESIRSAGSHNEQFF. DNA of the CDR3: TGTGCCATCAGTGAGTCAATTCGGTCCGCAGGAAGTCACAATGAGCAGTTCTTC.